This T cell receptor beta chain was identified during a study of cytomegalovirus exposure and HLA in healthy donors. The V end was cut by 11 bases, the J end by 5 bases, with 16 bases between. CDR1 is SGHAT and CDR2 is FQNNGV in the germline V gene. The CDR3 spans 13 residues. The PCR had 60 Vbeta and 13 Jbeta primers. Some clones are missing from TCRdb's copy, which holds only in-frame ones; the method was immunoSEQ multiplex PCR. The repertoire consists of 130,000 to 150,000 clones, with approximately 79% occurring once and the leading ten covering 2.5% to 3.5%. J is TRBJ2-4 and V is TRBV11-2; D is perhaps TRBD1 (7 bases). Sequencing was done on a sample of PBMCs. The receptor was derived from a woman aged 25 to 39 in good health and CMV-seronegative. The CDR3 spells CAGGQGVQNIQYF. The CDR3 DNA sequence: TGTGCCGGAGGGCAGGGGGTCCAAAACATTCAGTACTTC.